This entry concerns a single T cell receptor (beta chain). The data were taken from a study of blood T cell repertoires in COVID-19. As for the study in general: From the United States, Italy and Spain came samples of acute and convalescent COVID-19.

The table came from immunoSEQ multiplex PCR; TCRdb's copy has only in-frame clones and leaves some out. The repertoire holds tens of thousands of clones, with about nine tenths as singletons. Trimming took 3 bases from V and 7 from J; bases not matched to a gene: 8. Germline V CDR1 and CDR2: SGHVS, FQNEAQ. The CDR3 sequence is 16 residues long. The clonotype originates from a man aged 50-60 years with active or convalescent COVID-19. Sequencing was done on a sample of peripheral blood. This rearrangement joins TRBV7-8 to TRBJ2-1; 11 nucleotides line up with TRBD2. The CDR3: CASSFQTSGRGNEQFF. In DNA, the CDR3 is TGTGCCAGCAGCTTCCAAACTAGCGGGAGAGGGAATGAGCAGTTCTTC.